This is a list of T cell receptor beta chains from one sample in a study of blood T cell repertoires in COVID-19. Sequencing used immunoSEQ multiplex PCR; TCRdb keeps in-frame clones, though not all of them. The sample records some 50,000 clones, about 63% being singletons. The sample consisted of peripheral blood. These receptors were collected from a woman between 65 and 79 years old with acute or convalescent COVID-19. The CDR3 runs from the conserved cysteine through the conserved F or W. D genes are given only for firm matches. Clone sizes are given selectively: once, few, many, or a class where the clone is expanded.

v_gene	j_gene	d_gene	abundance	CDR3nt	CDR3aa
TRBV19	TRBJ2-7	TRBD1	.	TGTGCCAGTAGTGACAGGGCAGGGCATGACGAGCAGTACTTC	CASSDRAGHDEQYF
TRBV6-5	TRBJ1-6	TRBD1	.	TGTGCCAGCAGCCAGGGGGTCCGGTATTCACCCCTCCACTTT	CASSQGVRYSPLHF
TRBV11-3	TRBJ2-1	TRBD2	.	TGTGCCAGCAGCTTGCGCGGGAGGCCCAACTCCTACAATGAGCAGTTCTTC	CASSLRGRPNSYNEQFF
TRBV4-2	TRBJ2-2	TRBD1	.	TGTGCCAGCAGCCAAGAGTTGGGACAGCCAGGCACCGGGGAGCTGTTTTTT	CASSQELGQPGTGELFF
TRBV6-5	TRBJ1-3	.	.	TGTGCCAGCAGCCTGGACAGCCCGTTGGGCACCATATATTTT	CASSLDSPLGTIYF
TRBV6-2/TRBV6-3	TRBJ1-1	.	.	TGTGCCAGCAGCGGGCAGAGGAACACTGAAGCTTTCTTT	CASSGQRNTEAFF
TRBV6-5	TRBJ2-2	.	.	TGTGCCAGCAGTTACAGGGACAATACGAACACCGGGGAGCTGTTTTTT	CASSYRDNTNTGELFF
TRBV5-4	TRBJ2-1	TRBD1	.	TGTGCCAGCAGCTTGGCAGGTTGGACAGGGAATAATGAGCAGTTCTTC	CASSLAGWTGNNEQFF
TRBV4-1	TRBJ2-5	.	.	TGCGCCAGCAGCCAAGATATACTTCTAGTAGTCCAAGAGACCCAGTACTTC	CASSQDILLVVQETQYF
TRBV5-4	TRBJ2-2	.	few	TGTGCCAGCAGCCCTCCCGGGACGGCGGGGACCGGGGAGCTGTTTTTT	CASSPPGTAGTGELFF
TRBV5-1	TRBJ1-2	TRBD1	medium-sized	TGCGCCAGCAGCTTCGAGGGACAGGGGGCATTTGGCTACACCTTC	CASSFEGQGAFGYTF
TRBV4-1	TRBJ1-1	.	.	TGCGCCAGCAGCCTACAGGGGAACACTGAAGCTTTCTTT	CASSLQGNTEAFF
TRBV11-2	TRBJ2-1	.	once	TGTGCCAGCAGCTTAGATTGGGGGCTTCTACGCGCTGAGCAGTTCTTC	CASSLDWGLLRAEQFF
TRBV6-5	TRBJ1-5	.	.	TGTGCCAGCAGCCTCCTGGGGGGGACGTCTCAGCCCCAGCATTTT	CASSLLGGTSQPQHF
TRBV6-5	TRBJ1-2	TRBD1	.	TGTGCCAGCAGTTACTCGAGACAGGGGGGTAGCTATGGCTACACCTTC	CASSYSRQGGSYGYTF
TRBV6-4	TRBJ2-3	.	.	TGTGCCAGCAGTGTACTAGCCGAAGATACGCAGTATTTT	CASSVLAEDTQYF
TRBV6-1	TRBJ2-1	TRBD1	.	TGTGCCAGCAGTGAGACAGGGGTTAATGAGCAGTTCTTC	CASSETGVNEQFF
TRBV5-6	TRBJ2-2	.	.	TGTGCCAGCAGCTCGACAGCAAGGTACACCGGGGAGCTGTTTTTT	CASSSTARYTGELFF
TRBV15	TRBJ2-7	TRBD1	few	TGTGCCACCAGCAGAGAGGGGACAGGCTACGAGCAGTACTTC	CATSREGTGYEQYF
TRBV6-1	TRBJ1-6	.	.	TGTGCCAGCAGTTCAACAGGGTATTCACCCCTCCACTTT	CASSSTGYSPLHF
TRBV29-1	TRBJ2-5	.	.	TGCAGCGTTGAAGATGGAGTCGCGAGCGTAGCCCCCGAGACCCAGTACTTC	CSVEDGVASVAPETQYF
TRBV24-1	TRBJ1-5	.	.	TGTGCCACCAGTGATGCCCCGGGTCAGCCCCAGCATTTT	CATSDAPGQPQHF
TRBV7-6	TRBJ2-3	.	.	TGTGCCAGCAGCCGCAGGGGTACAGATACGCAGTATTTT	CASSRRGTDTQYF
TRBV2	TRBJ2-5	TRBD2	.	TGTGCCAGCAGTTTGACTAGCGGGAACCAAGAGACCCAGTACTTC	CASSLTSGNQETQYF
TRBV30	TRBJ2-3	.	.	TGTGCCTGGAGCAGAGGAAGCGGAGGGACAGATACGCAGTATTTT	CAWSRGSGGTDTQYF
TRBV5-5	TRBJ1-1	.	.	TGTGCCAGCAGCTTGGAGCGGTACACTGAAGCTTTCTTT	CASSLERYTEAFF
TRBV3-1/TRBV3-2	TRBJ1-3	TRBD1	.	TGTGCCAGCAGCCAATACAGGGGGCGAACTGGAAACACCATATATTTT	CASSQYRGRTGNTIYF
TRBV19	TRBJ1-5	.	.	TGTGCCAGTAGTACCGCCTCGGCAGGGGATAATCAGCCCCAGCATTTT	CASSTASAGDNQPQHF
TRBV4-3	TRBJ2-7	TRBD1	.	TGCGCCAGCAGCCAAGCCGGGACAGGGGGACTGAGGGAGCAGTACTTC	CASSQAGTGGLREQYF
TRBV5-1	TRBJ1-6	.	.	TGCGCCAGCAGCTTGGCCTGGGGGCTCGCGGATTCACCCCTCCACTTT	CASSLAWGLADSPLHF
TRBV28	TRBJ1-1	.	.	TGTGCCAGCAGTCCAACGGACAGCCTGAGGACTGAAGCTTTCTTT	CASSPTDSLRTEAFF
TRBV6-5	TRBJ1-3	.	few	TGTGCCAGCAGTTACTCGACGGGGGTCTCTGGAAACACCATATATTTT	CASSYSTGVSGNTIYF
TRBV2	TRBJ1-3	TRBD1	few	TGTGCCAGCATTCGACAGGGGGTTAGGAGAAACACCATATATTTT	CASIRQGVRRNTIYF
TRBV19	TRBJ2-7	TRBD1	.	TGTGCCAGACGCGCACAGGGGGTTAAGTCCTACGAGCAGTACTTC	CARRAQGVKSYEQYF
TRBV2	TRBJ2-5	TRBD2	.	TGTGCCAGCGCGGTTGGTAGCGGGGGGGCCACGGAGACCCAGTACTTC	CASAVGSGGATETQYF
TRBV5-6	TRBJ1-2	TRBD1	once	TGTGCCAGCAGCTTAACAGGGGGGCTTGGCTACACCTTC	CASSLTGGLGYTF
TRBV6-5	TRBJ2-4	.	.	TGTGCCAGCAGCCCCGCGGTGGCCAAAAACATTCAGTACTTC	CASSPAVAKNIQYF
TRBV6-5	TRBJ2-1	TRBD1	.	TGTGCCAGCAGTTCCCGACAGGGGTACTACAATGAGCAGTTCTTC	CASSSRQGYYNEQFF
TRBV7-8	TRBJ2-1	TRBD1	.	TGTGCCAGCAGCTTAGCGGGACAGCCTAATGAGCAGTTCTTC	CASSLAGQPNEQFF
TRBV28	TRBJ2-2	TRBD2	.	TGTGCCAGCAGGGAGGAGCGGGATTATTGGAACACCGGGGAGCTGTTTTTT	CASREERDYWNTGELFF
TRBV5-1	TRBJ2-1	TRBD2	.	TGCGCCAGCAGCCCCCTAGGACAGGGACTAGCGGGAGCATACAATGAGCAGTTCTTC	CASSPLGQGLAGAYNEQFF
TRBV5-8	TRBJ2-1	.	few	TGTGCCAGCAGCTTGGAGCTAGCCTTCTACAATGAGCAGTTCTTC	CASSLELAFYNEQFF
TRBV10-3	TRBJ2-1	.	few	TGTGCCGTACAGACTAGTCTCGGCTATGAGCAGTTCTTC	CAVQTSLGYEQFF
TRBV6-1	TRBJ2-1	TRBD2	.	TGTGCCAGCAGTGAATCCCCTGGACTAGCGGGAGCTGAGCAGTTCTTC	CASSESPGLAGAEQFF
TRBV29-1	TRBJ2-5	TRBD2	.	TGCAGCGTTGAAAGGCCTAGCGGGGGAAGAGAGACCCAGTACTTC	CSVERPSGGRETQYF
TRBV5-1	TRBJ1-6	.	.	TGCGCCAGCAGCCCTAAGACAGGAAATAATTCACCCCTCCACTTT	CASSPKTGNNSPLHF
TRBV6-5	TRBJ2-3	TRBD2	.	TGTGCCAGCACCCTGGGACTAGCGGGGACAGATACGCAGTATTTT	CASTLGLAGTDTQYF
TRBV20-1	TRBJ1-6	.	.	TGCAGTGCTAGTCCCAGGGGAAATTCACCCCTCCACTTT	CSASPRGNSPLHF
TRBV4-1	TRBJ1-5	TRBD1	once	TGCGCCAGCAGCCGGGGGACAGGGGCCTGGGAGGTAAAGCCCCAGCATTTT	CASSRGTGAWEVKPQHF
TRBV5-1	TRBJ2-1	TRBD2	.	TGCGCCAGCGGACTAGCGGACGGCAATGAGCAGTTCTTC	CASGLADGNEQFF
TRBV6-5	TRBJ2-7	.	.	TGTGCCAGCAGTTACGAGGCGGGTCTCGAGCAGTACTTC	CASSYEAGLEQYF
TRBV10-3	TRBJ2-4	TRBD2	.	TGTGCCATCAGTGACGGGACTAGCGGGAGAGCGAACATTCAGTACTTC	CAISDGTSGRANIQYF
TRBV6-5	TRBJ2-7	.	once	TGTGCCAGCGGGAGGGACATCTCCTACGAGCAGTACTTC	CASGRDISYEQYF
TRBV19	TRBJ1-2	.	.	TGTGCCAGTAGTATGGTCGGTGGACTACTGGGCTACACCTTC	CASSMVGGLLGYTF
TRBV6-6	TRBJ2-5	TRBD1	.	TGTGCCAGCAGCGGACCGGGACAGGAGGAAGAGACCCAGTACTTC	CASSGPGQEEETQYF